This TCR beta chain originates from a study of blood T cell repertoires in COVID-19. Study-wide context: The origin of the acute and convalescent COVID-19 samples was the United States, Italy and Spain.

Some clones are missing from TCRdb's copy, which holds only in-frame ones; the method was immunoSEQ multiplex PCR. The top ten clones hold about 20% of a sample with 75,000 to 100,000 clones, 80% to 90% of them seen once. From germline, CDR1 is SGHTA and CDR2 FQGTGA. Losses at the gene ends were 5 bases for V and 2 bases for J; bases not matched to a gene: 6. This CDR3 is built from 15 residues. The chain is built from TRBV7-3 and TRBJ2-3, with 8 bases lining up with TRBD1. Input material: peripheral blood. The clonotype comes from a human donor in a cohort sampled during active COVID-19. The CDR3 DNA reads TGTGCCAGCAGCCCTGACAGGGGTTACACAGATACGCAGTATTTT. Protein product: CASSPDRGYTDTQYF.